Shown below are 10 T cell receptor beta chains from a single sample sequenced in a study of neurological immune-mediated disorders. TCRdb reprocessed the 5' RACE reads with MiXCR, giving one entry per CDR3 protein. The profile shows 60,000 to 85,000 distinct CDR3 sequences, 4.5% to 6.5% of them singletons. Sequencing was performed on PBMCs. The source is a woman in her 30s with multiple sclerosis.

In this sample, this clonotype turned up many times. The V call is TRBV28, the J call TRBJ1-4; D is possibly TRBD1 (6 bases). Per germline, CDR1 MDHEN and CDR2 SYDVKM. V was cut by 5 bases and J by 6 bases, with 19 bases left in between. The CDR3 spans 16 residues. In nucleotides, the CDR3 is TGTGCCAGCAGTCCCCGGGGGGGCCTGGGCGATGAAAAACTGTTTTTT. It is translated as CASSPRGGLGDEKLFF. Using reference TRBV28 and TRBJ1-4 for the parts outside the CDR3, the full variable domain is DVKVTQSSRYLVKRTGEKVFLECVQDMDHENMFWYRQDPGLGLRLIYFSYDVKMKEKGDIPEGYSVSREKKERFSLILESASTNQTSMYLCASSPRGGLGDEKLFFGSGTQLSVL.

This clonotype occurred many times. The chain employs TRBV28 and TRBJ1-2, with D perhaps TRBD1 (5 bases). In germline, CDR1 is MDHEN, CDR2 SYDVKM. V gave up 4 bases and J gave up 4 bases, with 13 bases separating them. The CDR3 is 14 residues long. The CDR3 spells CASSSTGTLYGYTF. DNA for the CDR3: TGTGCCAGCAGTTCTACAGGAACTCTCTATGGCTACACCTTC.

This clonotype was found many times. The genes are TRBV27 and TRBJ1-2; no clear D gene. V was cut by 8 bases and J by 6 bases, with 13 bases left in between. Germline V gene data show CDR1 as MNHEY and CDR2 as SMNVEV (reference sequence). The CDR3 contains 12 residues. CDR3 loop: CASQNGVDGYTF. The CDR3 DNA follows: TGTGCCAGCCAAAATGGGGTCGATGGCTACACCTTC.

This clonotype was counted at least ten times. The chain carries TRBV4-2 and TRBJ2-7, with TRBD1 matching over 9 bases. V trimming: 1 base; J trimming: 3 bases; junction bases outside the gene matches: 7. The CDR3 has 16 residues. The V gene's germline CDR1 is LGHNA and CDR2 YNFKEQ. The CDR3 DNA sequence: TGTGCCAGCAGCCAAGCCCGGACAGGGGAGGGCTACGAGCAGTACTTC. It yields the protein CASSQARTGEGYEQYF.

V is TRBV6-1 and J is TRBJ2-1; 11 nucleotides align to TRBD1. CDR1 is MNHNS and CDR2 is SASEGT in the germline V gene. V shed 3 bases, J shed 8 bases, and the junction held 3 bases outside the gene matches. There are 14 residues in the CDR3. CDR3 DNA sequence: TGTGCCAGCAGTGAGGGACAGGGGGTCGATGAGCAGTTCTTC. It yields the protein CASSEGQGVDEQFF.

The chain recombines TRBV5-1 with TRBJ2-2; 7 bases map to TRBD1. Germline assignment: CDR1 SGHRS and CDR2 YFSETQ. V dropped 0 bases and J dropped 3; count of bases not matched to a gene: 8. The CDR3 totals 17 residues. The CDR3 coding sequence is TGCGCCAGCAGCTTGGATCCGGGACAGCGGCACACCGGGGAGCTGTTTTTT. It translates to CASSLDPGQRHTGELFF.

This clonotype was seen repeatedly, ten times or more. The J gene is TRBJ2-7, the V gene TRBV20-1, with D hard to call. With 2 bases removed from V and 6 bases from J, the gap between germline ends came to 26 bases. The germline V gene encodes CDR1 DFQATT and CDR2 SNEGSKA (reference sequence). The CDR3 runs 17 residues. The DNA of the CDR3 is TGCAGTGCTAGACCCCCCCTAGGGCGTTCTGATCCGGGCGAGCAGTACTTC. Translating gives CSARPPLGRSDPGEQYF.

This chain's CDR3 is CASSVGASGTDTQYF. The CDR3 coding sequence is TGTGCCAGCAGCGTAGGAGCTAGCGGCACAGATACGCAGTATTTT. This sequence joins TRBV9 and TRBJ2-3; perhaps TRBD2 as D (6 bases). This CDR3 comprises 15 residues. Germline V lookup: CDR1 SGDLS, CDR2 YYNGEE. The ends were cut back, 0 bases at V and 1 base at J, with 9 bases in the middle.

The sample holds many counts of this clonotype. This chain joins TRBV20-1 and TRBJ2-5; possibly TRBD2 for D (5 bases). Germline assignment: CDR1 DFQATT and CDR2 SNEGSKA (reference sequence). Trimming took 3 bases from V and 2 from J, leaving 16 bases between them. The CDR3 is 15 amino acids. The CDR3: CSARGDMDFQETQYF. For the CDR3, the DNA is TGCAGTGCTAGGGGTGATATGGACTTTCAAGAGACCCAGTACTTC.

This clonotype has a count of ten or more. This chain links TRBV20-1 with TRBJ1-3; D may be TRBD1 (5 bases). V lost 4 bases and J 4 bases, leaving 11 bases between the germline ends. Germline V lookup: CDR1 DFQATT, CDR2 SNEGSKA (reference sequence). This CDR3 has 13 amino acids. CDR3 sequence reads: CSAMRGGGNTIYF. Here the CDR3 DNA reads TGCAGTGCTATGAGGGGTGGAGGAAACACCATATATTTT.